This TCR beta chain was recorded in a study of T-cell memory formation after mild COVID-19. Study overall: Clustering of TCRs was largely donor specific. Study outcomes and limitations: Shrinking CD4+ clones were chiefly CM and EM; CD8+ ones were chiefly EMRA.

Many counts were recorded for this clonotype. The antigen is not known. Germline CDR1 is SGHRS and CDR2 is YFSETQ. The CDR3 length is 14 residues. With 2 bases removed from V and 0 bases from J, the gap between germline ends came to 9 bases. TCRdb fed the 5' RACE reads into MiXCR, producing one record per CDR3 protein. The data hold about half a million distinct CDR3 sequences, with 18% observed a single time. J is TRBJ2-7 and V is TRBV5-1; a possible D gene is TRBD1 (6 bases). The clonotype comes from an adult woman who had mild COVID-19 (a few samples of this study predate the infection). Cell type and time point are not known. Sample: PBMCs or a T cell subset sorted from them (not recorded which). The CDR3 loop reads CASSLGDTSYEQYF. CDR3 nucleotides: TGCGCCAGCAGCTTAGGGGACACCTCCTACGAGCAGTACTTC.